This entry lists 22 T cell receptor beta chains sequenced from one sample in a study of tumor and adjacent non-tumor tissue in lung cancer. A modified ARM-PCR protocol with three rounds of nested PCR amplified TCRbeta. TCRdb reprocessed the multiplex PCR reads with MiXCR, giving one entry per CDR3 protein. The data hold about 98,000 distinct CDR3 sequences, with roughly 80% observed a single time. The template was RNA from unsorted bulk tissue. This non-tumor lung sample came from over 3 cm beyond the tumor edge. Source material: distant non-tumor lung tissue. The receptors were gathered from a man between 60 and 70 years old with small cell lung cancer.

A remark on this clonotype: The junction departs from the called germline gene at one end, perhaps through a read error. The chain has TRBV20-1 and TRBJ1-2; a weak D match, TRBD1 (5 bases). This CDR3 has 12 residues. Germline V gene sequence: CDR1 DFQATT, CDR2 SNEGSKA (reference sequence). Here the CDR3 DNA reads TGCGATGCTAGAGAAGGGGACTATGTCTACACCTTC. This codes for CDAREGDYVYTF.

The table lists this clonotype with many counts. The chain joins TRBV6-5 to TRBJ1-2; D unresolved. Trimming took off 8 bases at V and 3 bases at J, with 13 bases between the two ends. Germline V gene sequence: CDR1 MNHEY, CDR2 SVGAGI. This CDR3 has 13 amino acids. The CDR3 sequence is CASRRTSDYGYTF. The CDR3 DNA follows: TGTGCCAGCCGAAGGACCTCGGACTATGGCTACACCTTC.

Concerning this clonotype: Given a much more abundant clone one base away, this may be a read error. V usage is TRBV28 and J usage is TRBJ2-5; a possible D gene is TRBD2 (6 bases). CDR1 MDHEN and CDR2 SYDVKM come from the germline V gene. This CDR3 has 11 residues. The CDR3 spells CAGSRPGAQYF. CDR3 DNA sequence: TGTGCCGGCAGCCGTCCGGGGGCCCAGTACTTC.

This clonotype occurred once. Since the CDR3 does not end with the conserved phenylalanine or tryptophan, this likely comes from a read error. The rearrangement links TRBV6-1 to TRBJ2-5, with no clear D. Per the germline V gene, CDR1 is MNHNS and CDR2 is SASEGT. The CDR3 extends over 14 amino acids. CDR3 amino acids: CSSSDFRVGETQYL. In nucleotides, the CDR3 is TGTTCCAGCAGTGATTTCCGGGTAGGGGAGACCCAGTACCTC.

The chain recombines TRBV11-2 with TRBJ2-1; no firm D call. The germline V gene has CDR1 SGHAT and CDR2 FQNNGV. The V and J ends lost 0 bases and 16 bases respectively, with 19 bases between them. The CDR3 totals 14 residues. This CDR3 reads CASSLEAWLVEYFF. In nucleotides, the CDR3 is TGTGCCAGCAGCTTAGAGGCATGGTTGGTTGAGTACTTCTTC.

For this clonotype: This likely comes from a read error, as the CDR3 has no conserved phenylalanine or tryptophan at its end. The chain recombines TRBV29-1 with TRBJ2-1; D is possibly TRBD1 (6 bases). The CDR3 is 17 amino acids. Germline CDR1 and CDR2: SQVTM and ANQGSEA. The CDR3 bases are TGCAACGTTGAAGCCAGGGGCGACCCAAGCTCCTATAATGTGCAGTTCTTA. Encoded protein: CNVEARGDPSSYNVQFL.

On this clonotype itself: A junction boundary mismatches the germline segment, possibly from a read error. CDR3 protein: CASSTRAYEQFF. The CDR3 DNA reads TGCGCCAGCAGCACTCGGGCCTATGAACAGTTCTTC. The J gene is TRBJ2-1, the V gene TRBV7-8, with D uncertain. The germline V gene encodes CDR1 SGHVS and CDR2 FQNEAQ. CDR3 length equals 12 residues.

Within the sample, this clonotype is medium-sized. This sequence joins TRBV11-2 and TRBJ2-5; 12 bases are shared with TRBD2. The CDR3 runs to 16 residues. Germline CDR1 is SGHAT and CDR2 is FQNNGV. V dropped 4 bases and J dropped 5; count of bases not matched to a gene: 8. CDR3 nucleotides: TGTGCCAGCAGCTCCCTGGTACTAGCGGGAGGTGAGACCCAGTACTTC. Its protein is CASSSLVLAGGETQYF.

This clonotype was detected only once. The chain is built from TRBV4-1 and TRBJ1-5; weak D call: TRBD1 (5 bases). V dropped 5 bases and J dropped 10 bases, with 15 bases sitting between them. CDR1 MGHRA and CDR2 YSYEKL come from the germline V gene. This CDR3 spans 13 amino acids. CDR3: CASSKGMPEPQHF. In DNA, the CDR3 is TGCGCCAGCAGCAAGGGGATGCCTGAACCCCAGCATTTT.

A note on this clonotype: Here the CDR3 omits its conserved ending phenylalanine or tryptophan, so a read error is the likely source. This chain connects TRBV29-1 to TRBJ2-5; D is unclear. The CDR3 is made up of 13 amino acids. Germline V gene data show CDR1 as SQVTM and CDR2 as ANQGSEA. The CDR3 here is CSLEESRGETQYL. In DNA form, the CDR3 reads TGCAGCCTTGAAGAATCCCGCGGCGAGACCCAGTACTTA.

A note on this clonotype: A much larger clone lies one base from this, so it may be a read error. The J gene is TRBJ1-1, the V gene TRBV14; tentative D call: TRBD1 (5 bases). Germline CDR1 SGHDN, CDR2 FVKESK. Trimming stripped 5 bases from V and 1 base from J, with 14 bases between. The CDR3 runs to 15 residues. CDR3 in amino acids: CASSYLGATNTEAFF. The CDR3 DNA is TGTGCCAGCAGCTACCTAGGGGCGACGAACACTGAAGCTTTCTTT.

In the case of this clonotype: Since the CDR3 does not end with the conserved phenylalanine or tryptophan, this likely comes from a read error. The chain links TRBV4-2 to TRBJ2-5, with TRBD2 matching 9 bases. The CDR3 contains 15 residues. Germline V lookup: CDR1 LGHNA, CDR2 YNFKEQ. V lost 4 bases and J lost 2; bases outside the gene matches: 5. The CDR3 spells CASSLGTSRQETQYL. In DNA, the CDR3 is TGTGCCAGCAGCCTAGGGACTAGCAGACAAGAGACCCAGTACCTC.

This clonotype was recorded many times. A read error may produce the germline difference seen at one junction end. This chain connects TRBV6-2 or TRBV6-3 to TRBJ2-7; perhaps TRBD2 as D (6 bases). The CDR3 is 15 amino acids. The germline gives CDR1 MNHEY, CDR2 SVGEGT. CDR3 sequence (DNA): TGTGCCAGCAGCCTCGCTGGGGGAGGCTCCCACGAGCAGTACTTC. This gives the protein CASSLAGGGSHEQYF.

In this sample, this clonotype turned up once. V gene TRBV5-6 combines with J gene TRBJ1-1; D not certain. Trimming stripped 6 bases from V and 5 bases from J, with 23 bases between. This CDR3 contains 16 residues. Looked up from germline, CDR1 is SGHDT and CDR2 is YYEEEE. CDR3 sequence (DNA): TGTGCCAGCAAGTTGTCCTCCGGGATAGCGAGTACTGAAGCTTTCTTT. Translating it yields CASKLSSGIASTEAFF.

Details on this clonotype: A much more abundant neighbour one base away suggests this may be a read error. V and J are TRBV2 and TRBJ2-5; 7 nucleotides agree with TRBD1. J gave up 0 bases and V 8 bases, and 15 bases lay outside the gene matches. Germline lookup yields CDR1 SNHLY and CDR2 FYNNEI. The CDR3 is made up of 17 amino acids. CDR3: CASPQGDGSRYQETQYF. In DNA, the CDR3 is TGTGCCAGCCCCCAGGGGGACGGATCTAGGTACCAAGAGACCCAGTACTTC.

This clonotype has only a few counts. A read error may explain this, as a much larger clone is one base away. The chain joins TRBV5-4 to TRBJ2-1, with 8 bases that match TRBD2. Germline V gives CDR1 SGHNT, CDR2 YYREEE (reference sequence). The CDR3 extends over 15 amino acids. In nucleotides, the CDR3 is TGTGCCAACAGCTTGGCGGGGGGCGGCTACAATGAGCAGTTCTTC. Translating it yields CANSLAGGGYNEQFF.

The count of this clonotype is one. At one end, the junction sequence differs from germline, possibly due to a read error. V is TRBV11-2 and J is TRBJ1-1; TRBD1 agrees at 9 bases. Germline V gene data show CDR1 as SGHAT and CDR2 as FQNNGV. The CDR3 spans 17 residues. The CDR3 coding sequence is TGTGCCAGCGGCTTAACAGGGGGCATGGGTAGGAACACTAAAGCTTTCTTT. Protein sequence: CASGLTGGMGRNTKAFF.

This clonotype showed up just once. This clone may be a read error of a much larger clone one base away. The V gene is TRBV16, the J gene TRBJ2-1; D is uncertain. The CDR3 is made up of 13 amino acids. The germline CDR1 and CDR2 sequences are KGHSY and FQNENV. The CDR3 region has the DNA TGTGCCAGGAGCCAAGAAGGGTACAATGAGCAGTTCTTC. This gives the protein CARSQEGYNEQFF.

The chain couples TRBV11-2 to TRBJ2-5; no definite D call. Germline values: CDR1 SGHAT, CDR2 FQNNGV. The V gene lost 4 bases and the J gene lost 11 bases, with 14 bases spanning the gap. The CDR3 covers 12 residues. The CDR3 DNA reads TGTGCCAGCAGCTCTGCATTTAACACTCAGTACTTC. Its protein product is CASSSAFNTQYF.

Comment on this clonotype: One end of the junction is discordant with germline, which a read error may explain. The chain combines TRBV29-1 with TRBJ2-3; the match to TRBD2 covers 16 bases. This CDR3 is built from 18 residues. CDR1 is SQVTM and CDR2 is ANQGSEA in the germline V gene. Here the CDR3 reads CSVEGTSGRGISTDTHYF. DNA of the CDR3: TGCAGCGTTGAGGGGACTAGCGGGAGGGGTATTAGCACAGATACGCATTATTTT.

At least ten counts were recorded for this clonotype. CDR3: CASGLGFWDRGLDQPQHF. The CDR3 DNA reads TGTGCTAGTGGTTTGGGATTCTGGGACAGGGGGTTGGATCAGCCCCAGCATTTT. This chain links TRBV12-5 with TRBJ1-5; 11 positions agree with TRBD1. V was clipped by 1 base and J by 5 bases; unmatched bases: 10. The germline V gene has CDR1 LGHNT and CDR2 FRNRAP. The CDR3 is 18 residues long.

A note on this clonotype: The final CDR3 position lacks the conserved phenylalanine or tryptophan, pointing to a likely read error. The J gene is TRBJ2-3, the V gene TRBV5-1; unclear D gene. The CDR3 runs 14 residues. V was clipped by 3 bases and J by 2 bases, with 10 bases between them. The germline V gene encodes CDR1 SGHRS and CDR2 YFSETQ. CDR3 protein: CASSSGTDTDTQYL. Here the CDR3 DNA reads TGCGCCAGCAGCTCCGGTACAGACACAGATACGCAGTATCTT.